This T cell receptor beta chain was recorded in a study of beta chain features in type 1 diabetes. Turning to this clone: Its antigen is unidentified.

Notes on the study in general: Shorter templates might be favored by PCR, equally in patients and controls.

CDR3 length: 13 amino acids. Per germline, CDR1 PRHDT and CDR2 FYEKMQ (reference sequence). V was clipped by 5 bases and J by 2 bases; unmatched bases: 3. As every portion of the isolated RNA was reverse transcribed, the sequencing read expressed TCRB transcripts. The protocol was immunoSEQ multiplex PCR, while the TCRdb copy is restricted to in-frame clones and leaves out a portion. In the table there are about 620,000 clones, roughly 15% of which are singletons. V usage is TRBV13 and J usage is TRBJ2-7; 7 nucleotides align to TRBD1. The clonotype originates from a man aged 18-30 years in good health. The material sequenced was naive CD4+ T cells from blood. CDR3 in DNA: TGTGCCAGCAGCCCCGGGACAGCCTACGAGCAGTACTTC. Amino acid sequence: CASSPGTAYEQYF.